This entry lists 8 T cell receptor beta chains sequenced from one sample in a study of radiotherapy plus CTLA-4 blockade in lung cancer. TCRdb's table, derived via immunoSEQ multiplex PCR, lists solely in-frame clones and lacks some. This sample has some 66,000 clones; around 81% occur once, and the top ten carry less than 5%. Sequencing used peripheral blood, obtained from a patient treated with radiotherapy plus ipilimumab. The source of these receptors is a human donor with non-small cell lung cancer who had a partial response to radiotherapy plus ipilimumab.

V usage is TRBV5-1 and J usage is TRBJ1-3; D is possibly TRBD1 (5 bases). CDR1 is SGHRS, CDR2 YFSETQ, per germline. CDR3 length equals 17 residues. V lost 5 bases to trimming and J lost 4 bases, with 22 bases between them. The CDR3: CASSPDSTSLLGNTIYF. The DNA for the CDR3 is TGCGCCAGCAGTCCAGACAGCACTTCTTTGCTGGGAAACACCATATATTTT.

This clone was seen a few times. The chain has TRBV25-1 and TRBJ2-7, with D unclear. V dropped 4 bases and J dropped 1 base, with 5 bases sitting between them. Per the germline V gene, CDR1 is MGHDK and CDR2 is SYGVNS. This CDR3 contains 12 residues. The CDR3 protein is CASSAQSYEQYF. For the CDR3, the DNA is TGTGCCAGCAGTGCTCAGTCCTACGAGCAGTACTTC.

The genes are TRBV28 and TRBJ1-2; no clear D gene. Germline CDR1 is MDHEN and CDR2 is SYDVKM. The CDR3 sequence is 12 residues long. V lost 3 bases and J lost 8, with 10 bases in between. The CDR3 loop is CASSLPGSGYTF. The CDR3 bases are TGTGCCAGCAGTTTGCCGGGGTCGGGCTACACCTTC.

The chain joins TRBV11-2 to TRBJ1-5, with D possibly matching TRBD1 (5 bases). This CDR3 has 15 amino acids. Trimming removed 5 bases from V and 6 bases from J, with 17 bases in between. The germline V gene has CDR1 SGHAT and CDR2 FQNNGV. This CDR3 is CASSLGSGFGQPQHF. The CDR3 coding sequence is TGTGCCAGCAGCCTTGGGTCAGGGTTTGGTCAGCCCCAGCATTTT.

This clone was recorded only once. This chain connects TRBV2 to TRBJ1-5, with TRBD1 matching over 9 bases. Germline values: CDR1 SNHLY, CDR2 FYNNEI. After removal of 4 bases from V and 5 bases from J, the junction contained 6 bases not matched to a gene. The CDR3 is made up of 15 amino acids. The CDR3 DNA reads TGTGCCAGCAGTGGAGACAGGGGGTTTGATCAGCCCCAGCATTTT. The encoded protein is CASSGDRGFDQPQHF.

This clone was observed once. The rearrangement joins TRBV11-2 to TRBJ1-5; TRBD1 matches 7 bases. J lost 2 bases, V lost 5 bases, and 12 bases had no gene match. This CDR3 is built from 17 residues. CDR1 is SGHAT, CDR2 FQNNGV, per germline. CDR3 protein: CASSPTRQGSGNQPQHF. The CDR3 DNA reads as TGTGCCAGCAGCCCTACCCGACAGGGAAGTGGCAATCAGCCCCAGCATTTT.

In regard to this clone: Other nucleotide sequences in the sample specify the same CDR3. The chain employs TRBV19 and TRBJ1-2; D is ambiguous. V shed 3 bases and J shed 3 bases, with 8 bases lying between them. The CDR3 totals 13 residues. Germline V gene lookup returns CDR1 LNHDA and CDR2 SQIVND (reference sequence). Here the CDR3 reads CASSMGQDYGYTF. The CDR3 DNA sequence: TGTGCCAGTAGTATGGGTCAGGACTATGGCTACACCTTC.

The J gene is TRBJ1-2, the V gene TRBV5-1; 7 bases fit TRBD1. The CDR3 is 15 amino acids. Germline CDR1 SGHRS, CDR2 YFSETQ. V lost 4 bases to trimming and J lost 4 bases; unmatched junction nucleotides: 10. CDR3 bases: TGCGCCAGCAGCGTGGGACAGTCCTTAGGCTATGGCTACACCTTC. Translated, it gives CASSVGQSLGYGYTF.